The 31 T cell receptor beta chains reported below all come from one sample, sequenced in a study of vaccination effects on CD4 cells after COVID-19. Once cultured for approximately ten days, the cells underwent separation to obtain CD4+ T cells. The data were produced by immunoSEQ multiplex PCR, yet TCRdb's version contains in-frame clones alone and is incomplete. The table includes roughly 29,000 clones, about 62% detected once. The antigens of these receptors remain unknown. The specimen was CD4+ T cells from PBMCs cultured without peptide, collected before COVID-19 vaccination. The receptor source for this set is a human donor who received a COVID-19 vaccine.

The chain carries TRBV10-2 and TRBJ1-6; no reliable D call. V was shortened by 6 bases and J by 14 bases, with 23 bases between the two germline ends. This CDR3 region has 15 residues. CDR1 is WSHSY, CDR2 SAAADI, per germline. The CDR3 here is CASSLTRTRDSALHF. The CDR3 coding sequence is TGCGCCAGCAGCCTTACCCGGACGCGTGATTCGGCCCTCCACTTT.

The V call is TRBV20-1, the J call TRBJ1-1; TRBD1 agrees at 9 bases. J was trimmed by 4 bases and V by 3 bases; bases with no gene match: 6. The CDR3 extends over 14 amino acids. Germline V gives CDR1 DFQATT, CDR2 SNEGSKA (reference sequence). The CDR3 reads CSASGTGMVTEAFF. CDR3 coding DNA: TGCAGTGCTAGTGGGACAGGGATGGTCACTGAAGCTTTCTTT.

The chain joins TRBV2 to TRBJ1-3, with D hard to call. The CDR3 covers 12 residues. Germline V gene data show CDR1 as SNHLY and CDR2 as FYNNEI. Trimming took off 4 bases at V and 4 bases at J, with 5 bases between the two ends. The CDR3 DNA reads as TGTGCCAGCAGTGTAGGAGGAAACACCATATATTTT. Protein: CASSVGGNTIYF.

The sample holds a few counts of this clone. The CDR3 bases are TGTGCCAGCACAGAACCGGGACAGTTTGAAAAACTGTTTTTT. It is translated as CASTEPGQFEKLFF. The chain joins TRBV2 to TRBJ1-4; the match to TRBD1 covers 7 bases. Germline V gene data show CDR1 as SNHLY and CDR2 as FYNNEI. The length of the CDR3 is 14 residues. Losses at the gene ends were 7 bases for V and 7 bases for J; bases not matched to a gene: 9. The full variable domain, in which reference TRBV2 and TRBJ1-4 provide the parts outside the CDR3, is EPEVTQTPSHQVTQMGQEVILRCVPISNHLYFYWYRQILGQKVEFLVSFYNNEISEKSEIFDDQFSVERPDGSNFTLKIRSTKLEDSAMYFCASTEPGQFEKLFFGSGTQLSVL.

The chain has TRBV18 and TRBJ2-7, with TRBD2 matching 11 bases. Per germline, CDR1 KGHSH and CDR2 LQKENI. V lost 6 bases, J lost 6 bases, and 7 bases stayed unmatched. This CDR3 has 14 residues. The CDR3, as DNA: TGTGCCAGCTCCCTAACTAGCGGGAGTAGCGAGCAGTACTTC. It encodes CASSLTSGSSEQYF.

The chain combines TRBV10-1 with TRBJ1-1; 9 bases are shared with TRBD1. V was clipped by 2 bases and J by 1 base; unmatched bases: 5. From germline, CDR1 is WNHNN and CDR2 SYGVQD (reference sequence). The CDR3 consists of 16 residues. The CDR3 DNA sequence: TGCGCCAGCAGTGAGGGGTACAGGGGGCCGAACACTGAAGCTTTCTTT. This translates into CASSEGYRGPNTEAFF.

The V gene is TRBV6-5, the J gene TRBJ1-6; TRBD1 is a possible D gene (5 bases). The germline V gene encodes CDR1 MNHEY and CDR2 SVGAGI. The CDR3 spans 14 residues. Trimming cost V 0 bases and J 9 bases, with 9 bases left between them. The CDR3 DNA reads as TGTGCCAGCAGTTACTCAGGGGAGGTTTCACCCCTCCACTTT. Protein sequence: CASSYSGEVSPLHF.

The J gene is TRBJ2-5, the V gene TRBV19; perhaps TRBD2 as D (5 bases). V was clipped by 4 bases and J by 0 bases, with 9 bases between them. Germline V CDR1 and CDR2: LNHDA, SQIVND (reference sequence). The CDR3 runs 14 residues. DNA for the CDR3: TGTGCCAGTAGTAGGACTTTTTACCAAGAGACCCAGTACTTC. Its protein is CASSRTFYQETQYF. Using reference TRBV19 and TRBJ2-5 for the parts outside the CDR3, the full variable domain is DGGITQSPKYLFRKEGQNVTLSCEQNLNHDAMYWYRQDPGQGLRLIYYSQIVNDFQKGDIAEGYSVSREKKESFPLTVTSAQKNPTAFYLCASSRTFYQETQYFGPGTRLLVL.

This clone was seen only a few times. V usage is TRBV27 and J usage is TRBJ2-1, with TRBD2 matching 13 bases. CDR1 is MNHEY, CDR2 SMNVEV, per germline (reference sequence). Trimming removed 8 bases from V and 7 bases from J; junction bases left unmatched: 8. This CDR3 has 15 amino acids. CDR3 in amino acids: CASYIGTSGTNEQFF. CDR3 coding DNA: TGTGCCAGCTACATCGGGACTAGCGGGACTAATGAGCAGTTCTTC.

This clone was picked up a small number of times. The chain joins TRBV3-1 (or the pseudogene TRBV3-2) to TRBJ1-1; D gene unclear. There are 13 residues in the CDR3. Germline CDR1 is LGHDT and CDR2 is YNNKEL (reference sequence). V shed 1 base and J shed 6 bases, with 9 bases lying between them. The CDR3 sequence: CASSQVAGAEAFF. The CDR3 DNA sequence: TGTGCCAGCAGCCAAGTCGCTGGGGCTGAAGCTTTCTTT.

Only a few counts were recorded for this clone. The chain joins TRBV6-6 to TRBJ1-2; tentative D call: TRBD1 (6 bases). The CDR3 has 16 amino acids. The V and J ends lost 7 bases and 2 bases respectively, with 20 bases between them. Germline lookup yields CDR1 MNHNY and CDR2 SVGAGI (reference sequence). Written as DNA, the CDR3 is TGTGCCAGCATGATCCCAGGGGCCGCGATAAACTATGGCTACACCTTC. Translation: CASMIPGAAINYGYTF.

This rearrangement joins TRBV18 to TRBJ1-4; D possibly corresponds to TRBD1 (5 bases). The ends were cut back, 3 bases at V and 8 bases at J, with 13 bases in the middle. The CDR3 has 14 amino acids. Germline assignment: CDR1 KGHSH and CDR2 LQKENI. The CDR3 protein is CASSPTAGEEKLFF. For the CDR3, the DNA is TGTGCCAGCTCACCGACAGCGGGAGAAGAAAAACTGTTTTTT. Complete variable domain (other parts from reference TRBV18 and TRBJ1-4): NAGVMQNPRHLVRRRGQEARLRCSPMKGHSHVYWYRQLPEEGLKFMVYLQKENIIDESGMPKERFSAEFPKEGPSILRIQQVVRGDSAAYFCASSPTAGEEKLFFGSGTQLSVL.

CDR3 nucleotide sequence: TGTGCCAGCAGACCAGGTCGTAGCGGGAGGGCCTACGAGCAGTACTTC. Its protein is CASRPGRSGRAYEQYF. The genes are TRBV3-1 (or the pseudogene TRBV3-2) and TRBJ2-7, with 11 bases aligning to TRBD2. The CDR3 covers 16 residues. CDR1 LGHDT and CDR2 YNNKEL come from the germline V gene (reference sequence). J lost 2 bases, V lost 6 bases, and 9 bases had no gene match.

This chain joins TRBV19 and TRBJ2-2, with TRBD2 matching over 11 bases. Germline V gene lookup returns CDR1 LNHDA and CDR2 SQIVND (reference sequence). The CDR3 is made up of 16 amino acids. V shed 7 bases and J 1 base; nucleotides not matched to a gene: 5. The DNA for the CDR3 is TGTGCCAGTAAACTTAGCGGGAGGGGGAACACCGGGGAGCTGTTTTTT. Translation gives CASKLSGRGNTGELFF.

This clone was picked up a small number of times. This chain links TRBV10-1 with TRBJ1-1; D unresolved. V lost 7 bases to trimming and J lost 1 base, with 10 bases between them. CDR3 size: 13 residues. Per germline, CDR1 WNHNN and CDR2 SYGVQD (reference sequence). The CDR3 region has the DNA TGCGCCAGCAAAGTCGCCGAGAACACTGAAGCTTTCTTT. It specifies CASKVAENTEAFF.

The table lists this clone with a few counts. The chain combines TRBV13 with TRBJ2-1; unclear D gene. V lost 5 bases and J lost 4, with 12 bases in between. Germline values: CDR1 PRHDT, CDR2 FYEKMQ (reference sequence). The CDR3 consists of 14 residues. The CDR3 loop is CASSPPWPYNEQFF. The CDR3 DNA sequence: TGTGCCAGCAGCCCTCCATGGCCGTACAATGAGCAGTTCTTC. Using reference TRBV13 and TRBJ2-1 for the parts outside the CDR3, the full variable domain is AAGVIQSPRHLIKEKRETATLKCYPIPRHDTVYWYQQGPGQDPQFLISFYEKMQSDKGSIPDRFSAQQFSDYHSELNMSSLELGDSALYFCASSPPWPYNEQFFGPGTRLTVL.

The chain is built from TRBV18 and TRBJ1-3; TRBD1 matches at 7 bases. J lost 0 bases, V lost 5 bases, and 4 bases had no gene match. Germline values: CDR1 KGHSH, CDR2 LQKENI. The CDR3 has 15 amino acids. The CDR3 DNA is TGTGCCAGCTCAGCTGGGACAGTCTCTGGAAACACCATATATTTT. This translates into CASSAGTVSGNTIYF.

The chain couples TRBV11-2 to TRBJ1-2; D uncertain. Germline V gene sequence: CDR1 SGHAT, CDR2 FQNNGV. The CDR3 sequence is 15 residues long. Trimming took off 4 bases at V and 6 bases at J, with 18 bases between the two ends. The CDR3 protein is CASSSPRTGYHGYTF. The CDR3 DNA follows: TGTGCCAGCAGCTCCCCTCGGACCGGCTACCATGGCTACACCTTC.

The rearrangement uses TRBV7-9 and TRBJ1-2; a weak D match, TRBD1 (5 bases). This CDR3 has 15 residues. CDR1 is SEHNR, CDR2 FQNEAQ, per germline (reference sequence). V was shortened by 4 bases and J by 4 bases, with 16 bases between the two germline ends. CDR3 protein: CASSSTTDSVYGYTF. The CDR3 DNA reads TGTGCCAGCAGCTCAACGACAGATTCGGTCTATGGCTACACCTTC.

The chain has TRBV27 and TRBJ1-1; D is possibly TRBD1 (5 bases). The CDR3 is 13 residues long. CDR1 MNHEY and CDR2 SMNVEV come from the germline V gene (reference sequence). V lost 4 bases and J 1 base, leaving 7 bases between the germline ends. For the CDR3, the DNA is TGTGCCAGCAGTTCAGGGCAGAACACTGAAGCTTTCTTT. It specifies CASSSGQNTEAFF.

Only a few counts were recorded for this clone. CDR3 sequence: CAIRISRDRAWEQYF. CDR3 DNA: TGTGCCATCAGAATCTCCCGGGACAGGGCGTGGGAGCAGTACTTC. The chain recombines TRBV10-3 with TRBJ2-7; 9 bases match TRBD1. This CDR3 region has 15 residues. CDR1 and CDR2 (germline): ENHRY, SYGVKD. Trimming took 6 bases from V and 7 from J; bases not matched to a gene: 13.

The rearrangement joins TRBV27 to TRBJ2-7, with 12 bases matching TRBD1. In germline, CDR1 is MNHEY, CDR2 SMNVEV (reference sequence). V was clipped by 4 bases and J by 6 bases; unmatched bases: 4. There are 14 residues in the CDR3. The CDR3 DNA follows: TGTGCCAGCAGTTATCCGGGACAGGGGGCCGAGCAGTACTTC. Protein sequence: CASSYPGQGAEQYF.

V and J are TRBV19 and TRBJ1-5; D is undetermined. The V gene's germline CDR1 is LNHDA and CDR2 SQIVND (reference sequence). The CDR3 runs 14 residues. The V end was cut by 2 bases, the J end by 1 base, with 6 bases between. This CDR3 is CASSISRSNQPQHF. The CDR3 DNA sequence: TGTGCCAGTAGTATAAGCAGGAGCAATCAGCCCCAGCATTTT.

CDR3 loop: CASSQGDGGFTEAFF. DNA for the CDR3: TGTGCCAGCAGCCAGGGGGATGGGGGGTTCACTGAAGCTTTCTTT. The chain joins TRBV3-1 (or the pseudogene TRBV3-2) to TRBJ1-1; tentative D call: TRBD1 (5 bases). From germline, CDR1 is LGHDT and CDR2 YNNKEL (reference sequence). Trimming removed 3 bases at V and 4 bases at J, with 15 bases between. This CDR3 region has 15 residues.

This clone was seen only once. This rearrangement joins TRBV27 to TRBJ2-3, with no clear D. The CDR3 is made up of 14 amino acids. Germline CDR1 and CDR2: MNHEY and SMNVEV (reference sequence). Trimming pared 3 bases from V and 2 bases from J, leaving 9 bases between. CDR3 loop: CASSLNSLTDTQYF. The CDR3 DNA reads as TGTGCCAGCAGTTTGAACTCCCTCACAGATACGCAGTATTTT.

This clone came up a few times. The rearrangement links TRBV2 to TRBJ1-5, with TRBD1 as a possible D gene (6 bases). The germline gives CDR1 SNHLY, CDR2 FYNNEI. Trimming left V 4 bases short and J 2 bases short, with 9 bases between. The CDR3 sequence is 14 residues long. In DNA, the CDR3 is TGTGCCAGCAGTGGGGCAGGGGGCAATCAGCCCCAGCATTTT. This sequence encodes CASSGAGGNQPQHF. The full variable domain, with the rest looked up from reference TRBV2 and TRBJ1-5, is EPEVTQTPSHQVTQMGQEVILRCVPISNHLYFYWYRQILGQKVEFLVSFYNNEISEKSEIFDDQFSVERPDGSNFTLKIRSTKLEDSAMYFCASSGAGGNQPQHFGDGTRLSIL.

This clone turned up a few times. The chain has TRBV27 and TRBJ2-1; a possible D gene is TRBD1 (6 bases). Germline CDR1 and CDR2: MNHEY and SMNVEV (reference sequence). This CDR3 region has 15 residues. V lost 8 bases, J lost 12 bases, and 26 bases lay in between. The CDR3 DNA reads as TGTGCCAGCTACAGCCCGGGGACACACCTTGGGGGGCAGTTCTTC. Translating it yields CASYSPGTHLGGQFF.

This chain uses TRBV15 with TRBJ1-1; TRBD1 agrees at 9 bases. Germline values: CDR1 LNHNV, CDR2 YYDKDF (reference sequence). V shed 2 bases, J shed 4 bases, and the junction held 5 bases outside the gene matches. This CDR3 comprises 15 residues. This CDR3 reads CATSRLQGATTEAFF. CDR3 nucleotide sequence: TGTGCCACCAGCAGATTACAGGGGGCTACCACTGAAGCTTTCTTT.

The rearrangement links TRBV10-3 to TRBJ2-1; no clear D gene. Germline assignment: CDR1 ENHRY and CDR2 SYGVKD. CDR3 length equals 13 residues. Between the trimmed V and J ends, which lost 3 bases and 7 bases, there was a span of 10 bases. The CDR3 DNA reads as TGTGCCATCAGTGACGGACGGTCAAATGAGCAGTTCTTC. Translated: CAISDGRSNEQFF.

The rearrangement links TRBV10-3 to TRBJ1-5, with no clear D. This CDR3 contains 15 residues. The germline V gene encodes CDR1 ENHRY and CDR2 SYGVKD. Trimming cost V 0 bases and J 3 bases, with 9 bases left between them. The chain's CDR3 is CAISESSVNNQPQHF. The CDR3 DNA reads TGTGCCATCAGTGAGTCGTCGGTTAACAATCAGCCCCAGCATTTT.

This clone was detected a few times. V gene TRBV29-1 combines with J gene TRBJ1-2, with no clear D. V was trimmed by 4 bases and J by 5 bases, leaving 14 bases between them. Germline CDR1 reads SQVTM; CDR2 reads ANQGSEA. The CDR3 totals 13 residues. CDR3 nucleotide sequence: TGCAGCGTTGGGGCGGCCGGATGGTATGGCTACACCTTC. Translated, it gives CSVGAAGWYGYTF. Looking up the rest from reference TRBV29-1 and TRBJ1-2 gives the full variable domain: SAVISQKPSRDICQRGTSLTIQCQVDSQVTMMFWYRQQPGQSLTLIATANQGSEATYESGFVIDKFPISRPNLTFSTLTVSNMSPEDSSIYLCSVGAAGWYGYTFGSGTRLTVV.